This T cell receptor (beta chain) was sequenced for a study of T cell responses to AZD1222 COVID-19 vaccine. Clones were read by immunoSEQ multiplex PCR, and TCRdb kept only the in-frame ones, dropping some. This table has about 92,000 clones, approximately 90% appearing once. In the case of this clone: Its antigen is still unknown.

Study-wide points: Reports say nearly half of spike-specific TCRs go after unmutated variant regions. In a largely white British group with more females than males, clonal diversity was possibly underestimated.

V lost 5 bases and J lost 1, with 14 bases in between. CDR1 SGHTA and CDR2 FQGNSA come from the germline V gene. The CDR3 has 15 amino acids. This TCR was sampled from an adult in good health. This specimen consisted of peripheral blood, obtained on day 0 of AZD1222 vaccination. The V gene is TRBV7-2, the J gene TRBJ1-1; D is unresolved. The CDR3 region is CASSRLYTRNTEAFF. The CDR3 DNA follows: TGTGCCAGCAGCCGCCTATATACTCGGAACACTGAAGCTTTCTTT.